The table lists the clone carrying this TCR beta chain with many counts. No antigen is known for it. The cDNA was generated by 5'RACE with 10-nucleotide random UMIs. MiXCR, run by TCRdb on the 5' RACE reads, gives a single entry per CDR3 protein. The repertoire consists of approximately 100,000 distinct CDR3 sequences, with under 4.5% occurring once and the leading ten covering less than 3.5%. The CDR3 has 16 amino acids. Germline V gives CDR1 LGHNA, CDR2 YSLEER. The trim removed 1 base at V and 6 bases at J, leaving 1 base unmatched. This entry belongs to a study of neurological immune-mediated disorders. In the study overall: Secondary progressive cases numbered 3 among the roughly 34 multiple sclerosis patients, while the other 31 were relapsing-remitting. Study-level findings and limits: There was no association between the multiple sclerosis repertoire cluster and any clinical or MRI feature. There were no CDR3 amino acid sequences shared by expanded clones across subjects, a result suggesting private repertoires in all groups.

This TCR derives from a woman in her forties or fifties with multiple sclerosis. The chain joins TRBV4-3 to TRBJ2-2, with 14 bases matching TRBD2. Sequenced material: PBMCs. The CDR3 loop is CASSQGTSGGSGELFF. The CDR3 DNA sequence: TGCGCCAGCAGCCAAGGGACTAGCGGGGGGTCCGGGGAGCTGTTTTTT.